This TCR beta chain was sequenced in a study of T cells in Graves' hyperthyroidism and ophthalmopathy. Study-level points and caveats: A 13 V-J model separated ophthalmopathy from stable hyperthyroidism.

As regards this clonotype: What it recognizes is unknown.

V was pared by 2 bases and J by 6 bases, with 10 bases between. The CDR3 runs 14 residues. Germline V gene data show CDR1 as MNHEY and CDR2 as SVGAGI. Researchers amplified the TCR beta CDR3 regions from RNA transcripts. During a first-round RT-PCR of the TCR CDR3, the HTBI primer set was used. A single record per CDR3 protein comes from TCRdb applying MiXCR to the multiplex PCR reads. The table records a few hundred thousand distinct CDR3 sequences, around 15% of them present only once. Patients between 18 and 65 years old had hyperthyroidism, newly diagnosed and lasting under 2 months. Diagnosis rested on symptoms, serum thyroxine and TRAb, thyroid ultrasound, and orbital computed tomography. The authors obtained PBMCs from around 11 ml of fresh peripheral blood.

The receptor was derived from a woman between 45 and 60 years old with Graves' hyperthyroidism that later progressed to Graves' ophthalmopathy. The rearrangement uses TRBV6-5 and TRBJ1-4; no firm D call. The sequencing sample was made of blood. Written as DNA, the CDR3 is TGTGCCAGCAGTTACAGAGTCTTGTATGAAAAACTGTTTTTT. This encodes CASSYRVLYEKLFF.